Shown below are 9 T cell receptor beta chains from a single sample sequenced in a study of control samples from healthy donors and cancer patients (dated by TCRdb to about 2020). Library preparation used the immunoSEQ multiplex PCR assay. The source is immuneACCESS, and TCRdb retained only in-frame sequences with V and J called. Part of the clones is not carried over; for the studies checked, unresolved V genes explain less than half of this, and the remainder is unexplained. In all, the sample holds about 69,000 clones, and roughly 80% of those were seen once. Approximately 2.8% of the sample goes to the ten largest clones. Sequencing was done on a sample of PBMCs. Receptors were obtained from a woman between 50 and 59 years old with lung cancer.

The V and J genes are TRBV10-3 and TRBJ1-2, with D possibly being TRBD1 (5 bases). Germline V CDR1 and CDR2: ENHRY, SYGVKD. V was clipped by 2 bases and J by 2 bases, with 18 bases between them. The CDR3 spans 17 residues. The CDR3 DNA sequence: TGTGCCATCAGTGAGCTTAGGGAAACAGGATCCAACTATGGCTACACCTTC. This codes for CAISELRETGSNYGYTF.

This clone was detected only once. The chain joins TRBV9 to TRBJ2-7; D might be TRBD2 (5 bases). V lost 3 bases, J lost 5 bases, and 18 bases lay in between. Germline V gives CDR1 SGDLS, CDR2 YYNGEE. This CDR3 has 15 residues. In DNA form, the CDR3 reads TGTGCCAGCAGCGATGGGTCCCCTACTAGGCACGAGCAGTACTTC. This sequence encodes CASSDGSPTRHEQYF.

This sequence joins TRBV6-5 and TRBJ1-3; 7 nucleotides agree with TRBD1. The trim removed 4 bases at V and 0 bases at J, leaving 6 bases unmatched. CDR3 length: 16 amino acids. CDR1 is MNHEY, CDR2 SVGAGI, per germline. CDR3 sequence reads: CASSLLTGYSGNTIYF. CDR3 nucleotides: TGTGCCAGCAGTTTATTGACAGGGTACTCTGGAAACACCATATATTTT.

This sequence joins TRBV15 and TRBJ2-7; D is unclear. The CDR3 covers 13 residues. Trimming stripped 6 bases from V and 1 base from J, with 10 bases between. Germline loops: CDR1 LNHNV, CDR2 YYDKDF (reference sequence). This chain's CDR3 is CATSASISYEQYF. CDR3 coding DNA: TGTGCCACCAGTGCATCGATTTCCTACGAGCAGTACTTC. Combining the CDR3 with reference TRBV15 and TRBJ2-7 gives the whole variable domain DAMVIQNPRYQVTQFGKPVTLSCSQTLNHNVMYWYQQKSSQAPKLLFHYYDKDFNNEADTPDNFQSRRPNTSFCFLDIRSPGLGDTAMYLCATSASISYEQYFGPGTRLTVT.

This chain links TRBV10-1 with TRBJ2-1; 11 nucleotides match TRBD2. This CDR3 region has 14 residues. V dropped 6 bases and J dropped 10; count of bases not matched to a gene: 8. Germline CDR1 is WNHNN and CDR2 is SYGVQD (reference sequence). The CDR3 DNA follows: TGCGCCAGCAGAGGTAGCGGGGGGGCTAGGGAGCAGTTCTTC. Translation gives CASRGSGGAREQFF.

V is TRBV14 and J is TRBJ1-2; D gene unclear. The CDR3 has 13 residues. The V gene lost 1 base and the J gene lost 8 bases, with 11 bases spanning the gap. Germline CDR1 reads SGHDN; CDR2 reads FVKESK. CDR3 coding DNA: TGTGCCAGCAGCCAAGCACGGAGTTGGGGCTACACCTTC. Its protein product is CASSQARSWGYTF.

This clone was observed a handful of times. The chain joins TRBV11-1 to TRBJ1-2, with D possibly matching TRBD1 (5 bases). Trimming shortened V by 5 bases and J by 4 bases, and 11 bases separated the two germline ends. CDR1 and CDR2 from the germline V gene are SGHAT and FQDESV (reference sequence). This CDR3 region has 13 residues. This chain's CDR3 is CASSSTGPYGYTF. The CDR3 DNA sequence: TGTGCCAGCAGCAGCACAGGACCCTATGGCTACACCTTC.

This chain connects TRBV18 to TRBJ2-6, with D unclear. CDR1 and CDR2 from the germline V gene are KGHSH and LQKENI. V was clipped by 1 base and J by 0 bases, with 16 bases between them. CDR3 length: 19 residues. CDR3 nucleotides: TGTGCCAGCTCACCACTACCCGGGTCACCTAGCTCTGGGGCCAACGTCCTGACTTTC. Amino acids: CASSPLPGSPSSGANVLTF.

The chain combines TRBV5-4 with TRBJ1-2, with D possibly TRBD1 on 6 matching bases. V was shortened by 1 base and J by 2 bases, with 9 bases between the two germline ends. The CDR3 runs 14 residues. Germline CDR1 and CDR2: SGHNT and YYREEE (reference sequence). CDR3 nucleotide sequence: TGTGCCAGCAGCTTGAACCAGGGGAACTATGGCTACACCTTC. Translated: CASSLNQGNYGYTF.